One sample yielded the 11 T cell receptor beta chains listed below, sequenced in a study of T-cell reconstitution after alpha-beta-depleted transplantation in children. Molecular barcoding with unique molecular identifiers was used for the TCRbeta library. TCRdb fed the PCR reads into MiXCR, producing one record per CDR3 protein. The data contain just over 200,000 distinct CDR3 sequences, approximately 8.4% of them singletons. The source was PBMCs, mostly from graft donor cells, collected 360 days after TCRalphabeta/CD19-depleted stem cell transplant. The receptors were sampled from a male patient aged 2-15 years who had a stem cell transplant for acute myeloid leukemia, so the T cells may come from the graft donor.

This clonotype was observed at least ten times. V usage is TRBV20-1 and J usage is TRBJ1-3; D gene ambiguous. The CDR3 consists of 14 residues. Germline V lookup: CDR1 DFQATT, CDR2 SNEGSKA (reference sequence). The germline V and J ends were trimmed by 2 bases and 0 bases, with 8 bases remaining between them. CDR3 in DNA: TGCAGTGCTAGACCGGACGACTCTGGAAACACCATATATTTT. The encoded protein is CSARPDDSGNTIYF.

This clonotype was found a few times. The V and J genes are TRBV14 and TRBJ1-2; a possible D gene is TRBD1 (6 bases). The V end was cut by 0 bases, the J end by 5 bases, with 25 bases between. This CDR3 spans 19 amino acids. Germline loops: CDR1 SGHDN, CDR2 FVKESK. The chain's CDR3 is CASSQDRSRVSDSRYGYTF. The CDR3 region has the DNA TGTGCCAGCAGCCAAGATCGTTCGCGGGTTTCGGACAGCCGGTATGGCTACACCTTC.

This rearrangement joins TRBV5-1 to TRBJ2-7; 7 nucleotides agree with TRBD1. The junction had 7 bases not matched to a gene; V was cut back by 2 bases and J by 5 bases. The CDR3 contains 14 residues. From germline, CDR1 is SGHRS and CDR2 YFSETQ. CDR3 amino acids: CASSFGDRANEQYF. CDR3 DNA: TGCGCCAGCAGCTTCGGCGACAGGGCTAACGAGCAGTACTTC. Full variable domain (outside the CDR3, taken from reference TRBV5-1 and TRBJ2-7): KAGVTQTPRYLIKTRGQQVTLSCSPISGHRSVSWYQQTPGQGLQFLFEYFSETQRNKGNFPGRFSGRQFSNSRSEMNVSTLELGDSALYLCASSFGDRANEQYFGPGTRLTVT.

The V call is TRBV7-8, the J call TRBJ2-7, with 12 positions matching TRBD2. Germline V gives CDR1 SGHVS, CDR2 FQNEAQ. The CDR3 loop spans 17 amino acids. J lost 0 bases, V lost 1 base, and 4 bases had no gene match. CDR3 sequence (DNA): TGTGCCAGCAGCTTAGGGACTAGCGGGACTTCCTCCTACGAGCAGTACTTC. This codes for CASSLGTSGTSSYEQYF.

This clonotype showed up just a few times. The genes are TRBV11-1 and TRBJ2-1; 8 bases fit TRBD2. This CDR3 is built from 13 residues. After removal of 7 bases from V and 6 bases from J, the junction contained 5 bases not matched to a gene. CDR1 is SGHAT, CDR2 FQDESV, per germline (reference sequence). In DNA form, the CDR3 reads TGTGCCAGCAACGTAGCGGGGTTCAATGAGCAGTTCTTC. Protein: CASNVAGFNEQFF. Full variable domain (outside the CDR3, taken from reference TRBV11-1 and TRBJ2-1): EAEVAQSPRYKITEKSQAVAFWCDPISGHATLYWYRQILGQGPELLVQFQDESVVDDSQLPKDRFSAERLKGVDSTLKIQPAELGDSAMYLCASNVAGFNEQFFGPGTRLTVL.

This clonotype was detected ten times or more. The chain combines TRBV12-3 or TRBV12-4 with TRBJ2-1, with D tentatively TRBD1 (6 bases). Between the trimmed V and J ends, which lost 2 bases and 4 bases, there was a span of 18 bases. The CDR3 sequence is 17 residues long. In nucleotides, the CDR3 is TGTGCCAGCAGTTTATCCCTCCTGAGGGGGAAATACAATGAGCAGTTCTTC. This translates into CASSLSLLRGKYNEQFF.

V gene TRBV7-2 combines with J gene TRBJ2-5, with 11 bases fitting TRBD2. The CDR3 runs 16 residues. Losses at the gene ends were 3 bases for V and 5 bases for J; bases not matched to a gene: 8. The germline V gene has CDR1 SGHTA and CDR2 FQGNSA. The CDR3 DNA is TGTGCCAGCAGCTTTGCGGCTAGCGGGAGGTTGGAGACCCAGTACTTC. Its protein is CASSFAASGRLETQYF.

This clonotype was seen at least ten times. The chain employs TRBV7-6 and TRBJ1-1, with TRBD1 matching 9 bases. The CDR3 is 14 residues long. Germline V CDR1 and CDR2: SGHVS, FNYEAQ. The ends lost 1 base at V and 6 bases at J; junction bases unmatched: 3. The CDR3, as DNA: TGTGCCAGCAGCTTAGATACAGGGGGCCCTGAAGCTTTCTTT. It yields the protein CASSLDTGGPEAFF.

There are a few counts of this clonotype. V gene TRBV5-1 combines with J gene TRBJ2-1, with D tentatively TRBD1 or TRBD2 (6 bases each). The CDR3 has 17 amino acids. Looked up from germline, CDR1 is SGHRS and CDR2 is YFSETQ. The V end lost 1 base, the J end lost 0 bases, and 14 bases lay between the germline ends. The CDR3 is CASSLHIGGGSYNEQFF. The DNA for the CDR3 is TGCGCCAGCAGCTTGCACATAGGAGGGGGCTCCTACAATGAGCAGTTCTTC.

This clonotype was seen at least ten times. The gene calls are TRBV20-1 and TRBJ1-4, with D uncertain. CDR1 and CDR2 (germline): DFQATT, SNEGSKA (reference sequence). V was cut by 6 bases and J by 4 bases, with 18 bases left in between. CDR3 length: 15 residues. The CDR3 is CSANPAPGNNEKLFF. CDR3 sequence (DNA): TGCAGTGCGAACCCCGCCCCGGGGAATAATGAAAAACTGTTTTTT.

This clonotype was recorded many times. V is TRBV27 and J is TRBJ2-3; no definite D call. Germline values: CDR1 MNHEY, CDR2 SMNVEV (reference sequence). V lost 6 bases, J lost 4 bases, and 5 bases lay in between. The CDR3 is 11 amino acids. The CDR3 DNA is TGTGCCAGCAGACGGGCAGATACGCAGTATTTT. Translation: CASRRADTQYF.